This TCR beta chain is from a study of shared clonotypes between healthy human individuals. Study as a whole: Per donor, CD8 memory used one plate, CD8 naive used two, CD4 memory used three and CD4 naive used three. Study results and caveats: Blood was the only sampled material, and tissue repertoires likely differ. The generation probabilities recorded for non-shared clonotypes fell below those of clonotypes shared by all four donors.

The germline V gene encodes CDR1 SGHTA and CDR2 FQGTGA. The CDR3 runs 13 residues. Trimming cost V 4 bases and J 1 base, with 7 bases left between them. Only a few counts were recorded for this clone. What it binds is not known. Clones were read by immunoSEQ multiplex PCR, and TCRdb kept only the in-frame ones, dropping some. Of approximately 1,000,000 clones in the sample, 70% to 80% are singletons; the top ten hold approximately 0.5%. The sequence was obtained from a young man in good health. Some clones in this sample may be carry-over from other donors' samples. The sample comprised memory CD4+ T cells from PBMCs. Noted subset: CD45RA-negative fraction. The genes are TRBV7-3 and TRBJ1-1; D remains ambiguous. CDR3 residues: CASSSWSNTEAFF. CDR3 sequence (DNA): TGTGCCAGCAGCTCTTGGTCGAACACTGAAGCTTTCTTT.